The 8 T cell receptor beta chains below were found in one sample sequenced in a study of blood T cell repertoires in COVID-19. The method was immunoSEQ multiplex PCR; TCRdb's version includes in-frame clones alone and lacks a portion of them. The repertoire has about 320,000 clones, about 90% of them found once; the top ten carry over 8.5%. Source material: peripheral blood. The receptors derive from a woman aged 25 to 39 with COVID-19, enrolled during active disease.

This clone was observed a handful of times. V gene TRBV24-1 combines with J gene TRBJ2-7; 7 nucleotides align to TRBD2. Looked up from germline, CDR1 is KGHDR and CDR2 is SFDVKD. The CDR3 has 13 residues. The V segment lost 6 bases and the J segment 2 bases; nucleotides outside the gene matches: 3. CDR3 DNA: TGTGCCACCAGTTCCCGGGGGGCCTACGAGCAGTACTTC. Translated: CATSSRGAYEQYF.

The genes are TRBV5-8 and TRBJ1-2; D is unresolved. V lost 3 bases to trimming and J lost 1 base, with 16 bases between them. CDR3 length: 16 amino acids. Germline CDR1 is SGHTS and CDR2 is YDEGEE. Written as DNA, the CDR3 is TGTGCCAGCAGCTCACAGTGGTTTCTCCGTAACTATGGCTACACCTTC. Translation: CASSSQWFLRNYGYTF.

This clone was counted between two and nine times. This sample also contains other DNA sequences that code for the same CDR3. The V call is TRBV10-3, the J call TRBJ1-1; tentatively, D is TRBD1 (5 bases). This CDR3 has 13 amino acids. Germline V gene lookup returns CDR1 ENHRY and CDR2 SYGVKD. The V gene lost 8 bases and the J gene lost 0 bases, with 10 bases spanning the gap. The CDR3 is CAIADSLNTEAFF. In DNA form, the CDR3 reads TGTGCCATCGCCGACAGCTTGAACACTGAAGCTTTCTTT.

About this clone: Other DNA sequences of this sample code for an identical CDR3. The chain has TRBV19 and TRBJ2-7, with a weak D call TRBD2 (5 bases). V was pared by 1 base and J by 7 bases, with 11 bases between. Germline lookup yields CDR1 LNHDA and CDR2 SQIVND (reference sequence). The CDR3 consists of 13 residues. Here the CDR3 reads CASSIGQGGEQYF. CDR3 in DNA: TGTGCCAGTAGTATAGGCCAAGGAGGAGAGCAGTACTTC.

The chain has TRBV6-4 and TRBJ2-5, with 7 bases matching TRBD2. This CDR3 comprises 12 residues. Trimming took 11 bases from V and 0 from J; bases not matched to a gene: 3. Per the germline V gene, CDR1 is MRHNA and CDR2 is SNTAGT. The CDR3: CASSGNQETQYF. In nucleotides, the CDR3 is TGTGCCTCGAGCGGGAACCAAGAGACCCAGTACTTC.

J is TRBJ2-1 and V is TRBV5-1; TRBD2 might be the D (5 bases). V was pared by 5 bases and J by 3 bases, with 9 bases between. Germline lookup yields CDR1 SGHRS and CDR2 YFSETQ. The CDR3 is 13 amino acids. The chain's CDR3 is CASRPGNYNEQFF. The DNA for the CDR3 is TGCGCCAGCAGACCCGGGAACTACAATGAGCAGTTCTTC. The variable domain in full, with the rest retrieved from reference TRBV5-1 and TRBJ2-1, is KAGVTQTPRYLIKTRGQQVTLSCSPISGHRSVSWYQQTPGQGLQFLFEYFSETQRNKGNFPGRFSGRQFSNSRSEMNVSTLELGDSALYLCASRPGNYNEQFFGPGTRLTVL.

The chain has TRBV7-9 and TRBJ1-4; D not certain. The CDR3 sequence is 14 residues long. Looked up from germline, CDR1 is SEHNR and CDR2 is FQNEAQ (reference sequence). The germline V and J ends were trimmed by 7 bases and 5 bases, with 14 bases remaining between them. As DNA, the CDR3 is TGTGCCAGCACCCATGGAGGGTTAAATGAAAAACTGTTTTTT. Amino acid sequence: CASTHGGLNEKLFF.

Here the CDR3 reads CSAGPGQSNYGYTF. The CDR3 coding sequence is TGCAGCGCCGGACCGGGACAGAGTAACTATGGCTACACCTTC. The chain combines TRBV29-1 with TRBJ1-2; 7 nucleotides align to TRBD1. Trimming at V came to 7 bases and at J to 1 base, leaving 9 bases not matched to a gene. There are 14 residues in the CDR3. Germline CDR1 reads SQVTM; CDR2 reads ANQGSEA.